These 27 T cell receptor beta chains originate from one sample sequenced in a study of Graves' ophthalmopathy and Graves' hyperthyroidism. Amplification from RNA transcripts yielded the TCR beta CDR3 regions. Second-round multiplex PCR came after a first-round RT-PCR that employed HTBI primers. TCRdb re-derived calls from the multiplex PCR reads in MiXCR, one entry per CDR3 protein. The sample contains under 400,000 distinct CDR3 sequences, about a sixth of which appear only once. Sequencing input: peripheral blood. The receptor set was obtained from an adult man with Graves' ophthalmopathy.

The sample holds many counts of this clonotype. V usage is TRBV7-2 and J usage is TRBJ2-7; unclear D gene. V dropped 5 bases and J dropped 0 bases, with 2 bases sitting between them. There are 11 residues in the CDR3. Germline CDR1 and CDR2: SGHTA and FQGNSA. The CDR3 sequence: CASSASYEQYF. The CDR3 nucleotides read TGTGCCAGCAGCGCCTCCTACGAGCAGTACTTC.

There are many counts of this clonotype. The chain uses TRBV12-3 or TRBV12-4 and TRBJ1-5; the D is unclear. V shed 4 bases and J shed 4 bases, with 8 bases lying between them. The CDR3 has 13 residues. CDR3 amino acids: CASSWQENQPQHF. CDR3 nucleotides: TGTGCCAGCAGTTGGCAGGAGAATCAGCCCCAGCATTTT.

This clonotype has ten or more counts. The rearrangement links TRBV11-2 to TRBJ2-7, with unresolved D. Germline CDR1 and CDR2: SGHAT and FQNNGV. Trimming took off 3 bases at V and 0 bases at J, with 6 bases between the two ends. This CDR3 spans 13 amino acids. CDR3: CASSFYSSYEQYF. CDR3 DNA: TGTGCCAGCAGCTTTTACAGCTCCTACGAGCAGTACTTC.

In this sample, this clonotype turned up many times. The chain recombines TRBV28 with TRBJ2-5, with TRBD2 matching 7 bases. This CDR3 has 13 residues. Germline V gene lookup returns CDR1 MDHEN and CDR2 SYDVKM. V lost 8 bases and J lost 1; bases outside the gene matches: 4. The CDR3 nucleotides are TGTGCCAGCGATGGGGGGGTCCAAGAGACCCAGTACTTC. Translated: CASDGGVQETQYF.

This clonotype was observed many times. The chain couples TRBV20-1 to TRBJ2-2; TRBD1 aligns across 9 bases. The CDR3 is 16 residues long. The V gene end was trimmed by 5 bases and the J gene end by 6 bases; junction bases not matched to a gene: 13. Germline-derived CDR1 and CDR2 are DFQATT and SNEGSKA (reference sequence). The CDR3 loop reads CSAARDGTGRSGELFF. CDR3 coding DNA: TGCAGTGCTGCCCGGGACGGGACAGGGCGGTCCGGGGAGCTGTTTTTT.

This clonotype appeared many times. This chain connects TRBV28 to TRBJ1-1, with unresolved D. Germline CDR1 and CDR2: MDHEN and SYDVKM. V lost 3 bases to trimming and J lost 1 base, with 9 bases between them. The CDR3 length is 14 residues. The CDR3 reads CASSLLVANTEAFF. CDR3 DNA sequence: TGTGCCAGCAGTTTGCTCGTCGCGAACACTGAAGCTTTCTTT.

The chain links TRBV5-1 to TRBJ2-7; TRBD2 aligns across 8 bases. Per the germline V gene, CDR1 is SGHRS and CDR2 is YFSETQ. J lost 2 bases, V lost 4 bases, and 8 bases had no gene match. There are 15 residues in the CDR3. The CDR3 sequence: CASSRFGTSTYEQYF. The CDR3 nucleotides read TGCGCCAGCAGCAGGTTCGGGACTAGTACCTACGAGCAGTACTTC.

This clonotype came up many times. The V and J genes are TRBV3-1 and TRBJ2-7; D gene unclear. Germline lookup yields CDR1 LGHDT and CDR2 YNNKEL (reference sequence). CDR3 length: 14 residues. V lost 2 bases to trimming and J lost 3 bases, with 11 bases between them. CDR3 in amino acids: CASSQTDQYYEQYF. DNA of the CDR3: TGTGCCAGCAGCCAAACCGACCAATACTACGAGCAGTACTTC.

The chain has TRBV12-3 or TRBV12-4 and TRBJ1-2, with TRBD1 as a possible D gene (5 bases). The CDR3 is made up of 15 amino acids. V was pared by 2 bases and J by 4 bases, with 14 bases between. CDR3 bases: TGTGCCAGCAGTTTACAGGGTTCGGGTATCTATGGCTACACCTTC. Translating it yields CASSLQGSGIYGYTF.

This clonotype was detected ten times or more. The CDR3 sequence is CSVEEDGTVEQYF. CDR3 DNA sequence: TGCAGCGTTGAAGAGGACGGGACGGTCGAGCAGTACTTC. The V call is TRBV29-1, the J call TRBJ2-7; D might be TRBD1 or TRBD2, each matching 5 bases. Trimming took 0 bases from V and 6 from J, leaving 12 bases between them. The germline V gene encodes CDR1 SQVTM and CDR2 ANQGSEA. There are 13 residues in the CDR3.

In its sample, this clonotype was seen many times. The V and J genes are TRBV12-3 or TRBV12-4 and TRBJ1-5; no clear D. The CDR3 sequence is 13 residues long. V dropped 3 bases and J dropped 6 bases, with 9 bases sitting between them. CDR3 sequence (DNA): TGTGCCAGCAGTTTCCGGACTGCTCAGCCCCAGCATTTT. Translating gives CASSFRTAQPQHF.

This clonotype was observed many times. One junction end does not reproduce the germline sequence, and a read error may be involved. The CDR3 here is CASRPITGFQPRHF. The CDR3 DNA sequence: TGTGCCAGCAGGCCGATTACAGGGTTTCAGCCCCGGCATTTT. This chain uses TRBV28 with TRBJ1-5; perhaps TRBD1 as D (6 bases). Germline CDR1 is MDHEN and CDR2 is SYDVKM. This CDR3 has 14 residues.

This clonotype was counted at least ten times. The chain joins TRBV6-5 to TRBJ2-5, with 8 positions matching TRBD1. The CDR3 extends over 14 amino acids. Germline assignment: CDR1 MNHEY and CDR2 SVGAGI. The ends lost 5 bases at V and 4 bases at J; junction bases unmatched: 6. Here the CDR3 DNA reads TGTGCCAGCAGTAACGGACAGGGCAGAGAGACCCAGTACTTC. Protein: CASSNGQGRETQYF.

The rearrangement links TRBV6-5 to TRBJ2-7; 10 bases match TRBD2. Germline values: CDR1 MNHEY, CDR2 SVGAGI. V dropped 2 bases and J dropped 0; count of bases not matched to a gene: 4. The CDR3 totals 16 residues. CDR3 bases: TGTGCCAGCAGTTACGTCGCTAGCGGGAGCTCCTACGAGCAGTACTTC. This translates into CASSYVASGSSYEQYF.

This clonotype has at least ten counts. The chain links TRBV2 to TRBJ2-7; D tentatively reads TRBD1 or TRBD2 (6 bases each). The length of the CDR3 is 13 residues. Germline CDR1 reads SNHLY; CDR2 reads FYNNEI. V was clipped by 8 bases and J by 3 bases, with 14 bases between them. The CDR3 DNA follows: TGTGCCAGCGAAACACAGGGAGGCTACGAGCAGTACTTC. This translates into CASETQGGYEQYF.

In its sample, this clonotype was seen many times. The chain recombines TRBV25-1 with TRBJ2-7, with 8 bases aligning to TRBD1. The CDR3 spans 15 residues. Looked up from germline, CDR1 is MGHDK and CDR2 is SYGVNS. The V segment lost 1 base and the J segment 3 bases; nucleotides outside the gene matches: 5. The CDR3 reads CASSELATGDYEQYF. CDR3 bases: TGTGCCAGCAGTGAATTAGCGACAGGGGACTACGAGCAGTACTTC.

This clonotype was observed at least ten times. This sequence joins TRBV11-1 and TRBJ2-6, with a possible D match to TRBD1 (6 bases). V lost 6 bases and J lost 4, with 13 bases in between. This CDR3 spans 15 amino acids. Germline V gene lookup returns CDR1 SGHAT and CDR2 FQDESV (reference sequence). The CDR3 protein is CASSSPGVGANVLTF. CDR3 in DNA: TGTGCCAGCAGTTCCCCAGGGGTAGGGGCCAACGTCCTGACTTTC.

This clonotype was observed many times. The chain couples TRBV12-3 or TRBV12-4 to TRBJ1-2, with 7 nucleotides matching TRBD1. CDR3 length: 15 residues. The V and J ends lost 4 bases and 0 bases, in that order; junction bases with no gene match: 5. CDR3 residues: CASSSRTGPNYGYTF. CDR3 coding DNA: TGTGCCAGCAGTTCACGGACAGGACCTAACTATGGCTACACCTTC.

This clonotype was recorded at least ten times. The rearrangement links TRBV2 to TRBJ1-3; D gene ambiguous. V lost 1 base and J lost 0, with 7 bases in between. This CDR3 is 15 amino acids long. CDR1 and CDR2 from the germline V gene are SNHLY and FYNNEI. CDR3 DNA sequence: TGTGCCAGCAGTGAAGAAATCATCTCTGGAAACACCATATATTTT. Amino acids: CASSEEIISGNTIYF.

The rearrangement joins TRBV12-3 or TRBV12-4 to TRBJ2-2; D possibly corresponds to TRBD1 (6 bases). The CDR3 consists of 15 residues. V gave up 6 bases and J gave up 6 bases, with 17 bases separating them. The CDR3 is CASRPVGRGPGELFF. CDR3 bases: TGTGCCAGCAGACCCGTAGGCAGGGGTCCCGGGGAGCTGTTTTTT.

This chain joins TRBV7-8 and TRBJ1-6; 9 bases map to TRBD1. The CDR3 is made up of 14 amino acids. V shed 7 bases, J shed 9 bases, and the junction held 7 bases outside the gene matches. The germline CDR1 and CDR2 sequences are SGHVS and FQNEAQ. CDR3 loop: CASTSDRGLSPLHF. CDR3 nucleotides: TGTGCCAGCACCTCGGACAGGGGACTTTCACCCCTCCACTTT.

This clonotype occurred many times. V usage is TRBV18 and J usage is TRBJ2-7; maybe TRBD1 (5 bases). This CDR3 has 15 residues. Germline CDR1 reads KGHSH; CDR2 reads LQKENI. Trimming pared 4 bases from V and 6 bases from J, leaving 19 bases between. Written as DNA, the CDR3 is TGTGCCAGCTCACTTTCCCCGGTAGACAGAACCGAGCAGTACTTC. The encoded protein is CASSLSPVDRTEQYF.

This clonotype was seen repeatedly, ten times or more. The chain is built from TRBV11-2 and TRBJ1-2, with 8 bases lining up with TRBD1. The CDR3 is 16 amino acids. Per the germline V gene, CDR1 is SGHAT and CDR2 is FQNNGV. V trimming: 3 bases; J trimming: 8 bases; junction bases outside the gene matches: 14. The CDR3 region has the DNA TGTGCCAGCAGCTTCTTACACCGGGACAGGTTACGAGGCTACACCTTC. Its translation is CASSFLHRDRLRGYTF.

This clonotype showed up many times. This chain joins TRBV6-2 or TRBV6-3 and TRBJ1-5; D is undetermined. Trimming removed 1 base at V and 4 bases at J, with 14 bases between. The CDR3 consists of 16 residues. Germline V CDR1 and CDR2: MNHEY, SVGEGT. The CDR3 region is CASSYFNGNPNQPQHF. In nucleotides, the CDR3 is TGTGCCAGCAGTTACTTTAACGGGAACCCAAATCAGCCCCAGCATTTT.

This clonotype was detected ten times or more. The chain links TRBV6-2 or TRBV6-3 to TRBJ2-7; no clear D gene. Trimming cost V 0 bases and J 3 bases, with 15 bases left between them. Germline V gives CDR1 MNHEY, CDR2 SVGEGT. The CDR3 runs 16 residues. DNA for the CDR3: TGTGCCAGCAGTTACTCGCCCGACCCTGGGATCTACGAGCAGTACTTC. Translated: CASSYSPDPGIYEQYF.

This clonotype was detected ten times or more. V gene TRBV7-9 combines with J gene TRBJ1-2; D is possibly TRBD1 (5 bases). Germline loops: CDR1 SEHNR, CDR2 FQNEAQ (reference sequence). This CDR3 is 13 amino acids long. Trimming removed 2 bases at V and 8 bases at J, with 12 bases between. CDR3 DNA sequence: TGTGCCAGCAGCTTAAGGCAGGGTCGGGGCTACACCTTC. This gives the protein CASSLRQGRGYTF.

The chain recombines TRBV19 with TRBJ1-5; D is unclear. CDR1 and CDR2 (germline): LNHDA, SQIVND (reference sequence). V was cut by 7 bases and J by 4 bases, with 17 bases left in between. This CDR3 comprises 15 residues. The CDR3 is CASTANRAANQPQHF. DNA for the CDR3: TGTGCCAGTACAGCCAATCGGGCAGCGAATCAGCCCCAGCATTTT.